Following are 24 T cell receptor beta chains from one sample sequenced in a study of blood T cell repertoires in COVID-19. TCRdb's table, derived via immunoSEQ multiplex PCR, lists solely in-frame clones and lacks some. Of fewer than 130,000 clones in the sample, approximately 70% are singletons; the top ten hold about 6%. The sequencing input was peripheral blood. Every receptor here comes from an elderly man with acute or convalescent COVID-19.

Turning to this clone: The junction differs from germline at one of its ends, possibly a read error. The chain employs TRBV2 and TRBJ2-5; TRBD1 matches 9 bases. CDR1 and CDR2 from the germline V gene are SNHLY and FYNNEI. This CDR3 has 12 amino acids. The CDR3 coding sequence is TGTGCCAGTGGGACAGGGCAAGGGACCCAGTACTTC. It encodes CASGTGQGTQYF.

The V gene is TRBV27, the J gene TRBJ1-3; 7 positions agree with TRBD1. Per the germline V gene, CDR1 is MNHEY and CDR2 is SMNVEV (reference sequence). Losses at the gene ends were 6 bases for V and 8 bases for J; bases not matched to a gene: 10. The CDR3 is 14 residues long. CDR3 amino acids: CASRSVDRADTIYF. The DNA for the CDR3 is TGTGCCAGCAGATCGGTCGACAGGGCGGACACCATATATTTT.

The chain joins TRBV7-9 to TRBJ2-3; 8 bases agree with TRBD2. The ends lost 3 bases at V and 4 bases at J; junction bases unmatched: 6. The CDR3 consists of 15 residues. Germline V CDR1 and CDR2: SEHNR, FQNEAQ (reference sequence). This chain's CDR3 is CASSLGLEGPDTQYF. In DNA, the CDR3 is TGTGCCAGCAGCTTGGGACTAGAGGGCCCAGATACGCAGTATTTT.

The J gene is TRBJ1-5, the V gene TRBV28, with D unresolved. The CDR3 runs 12 residues. The germline CDR1 and CDR2 sequences are MDHEN and SYDVKM. V was trimmed by 3 bases and J by 3 bases, leaving 3 bases between them. CDR3 nucleotides: TGTGCCAGCAGTTTCTACAATCAGCCCCAGCATTTT. Translation gives CASSFYNQPQHF.

The rearrangement uses TRBV5-1 and TRBJ2-2; 8 nucleotides align to TRBD2. Germline trimming cut 4 bases from V and 3 bases from J; bases unmatched to any gene: 5. The CDR3 runs to 15 residues. Per the germline V gene, CDR1 is SGHRS and CDR2 is YFSETQ. This CDR3 reads CASSPREDHTGELFF. CDR3 nucleotides: TGCGCCAGCAGCCCGCGGGAGGACCACACCGGGGAGCTGTTTTTT.

This clone was seen only once. The chain couples TRBV6-1 to TRBJ2-7, with 11 bases lining up with TRBD2. Germline CDR1 MNHNS, CDR2 SASEGT. This CDR3 is 14 amino acids long. J gave up 6 bases and V 2 bases, and 3 bases lay outside the gene matches. CDR3 amino acids: CASSERLAGREQYF. In nucleotides, the CDR3 is TGTGCCAGCAGTGAACGACTAGCGGGACGCGAGCAGTACTTC.

This clone came up a few times. The chain recombines TRBV30 with TRBJ2-3; 10 positions agree with TRBD2. CDR3 size: 16 residues. Per the germline V gene, CDR1 is GTSNPN and CDR2 is SVGIG (reference sequence). V trimming: 2 bases; J trimming: 2 bases; junction bases outside the gene matches: 7. CDR3 amino acids: CAWSYLAGEITDTQYF. The CDR3 nucleotides read TGTGCCTGGAGTTATCTAGCGGGAGAGATCACAGATACGCAGTATTTT.

The chain carries TRBV5-1 and TRBJ1-5; maybe TRBD1 (6 bases). The V end was cut by 4 bases, the J end by 5 bases, with 13 bases between. This CDR3 is 14 amino acids long. Germline lookup yields CDR1 SGHRS and CDR2 YFSETQ. The CDR3 is CASSMTGLDQPQHF. The CDR3 nucleotides are TGCGCCAGCAGCATGACAGGTCTCGATCAGCCCCAGCATTTT.

V gene TRBV6-5 combines with J gene TRBJ2-2; D not resolved. The V end was cut by 2 bases, the J end by 1 base, with 5 bases between. The CDR3 is 14 amino acids. CDR1 is MNHEY, CDR2 SVGAGI, per germline. CDR3 sequence reads: CASSYGLNTGELFF. The CDR3 coding sequence is TGTGCCAGCAGTTACGGGCTGAACACCGGGGAGCTGTTTTTT.

The J gene is TRBJ2-2, the V gene TRBV6-1; D possibly corresponds to TRBD2 (5 bases). The CDR3 length is 15 residues. Trimming shortened V by 2 bases and J by 6 bases, and 13 bases separated the two germline ends. Germline V gene lookup returns CDR1 MNHNS and CDR2 SASEGT. CDR3 nucleotides: TGTGCCAGCAGTGAACTAGCAAACAGTCCCGGGGAGCTGTTTTTT. Protein: CASSELANSPGELFF.

Note on this clone: One end of the junction does not line up with germline, which may come from a read error. The chain has TRBV11-1 and TRBJ2-1; 9 bases line up with TRBD2. Germline V CDR1 and CDR2: SGHAT, FQDESV (reference sequence). The CDR3 spans 13 residues. The DNA for the CDR3 is TGTGCCAGCAGCTTAGTGCGCGCGGGAGGGGCGGTCTTC. As protein: CASSLVRAGGAVF.

The chain employs TRBV7-9 and TRBJ2-2; tentative D call: TRBD2 (6 bases). The germline V gene has CDR1 SEHNR and CDR2 FQNEAQ (reference sequence). The CDR3 extends over 16 amino acids. Trimming cost V 2 bases and J 6 bases, with 16 bases left between them. CDR3 sequence: CASSLSAVSGAGELFF. The CDR3 DNA sequence: TGTGCCAGCAGCTTATCCGCGGTGTCGGGAGCCGGGGAGCTGTTTTTT. Complete variable domain (other parts from reference TRBV7-9 and TRBJ2-2): DTGVSQNPRHKITKRGQNVTFRCDPISEHNRLYWYRQTLGQGPEFLTYFQNEAQLEKSRLLSDRFSAERPKGSFSTLEIQRTEQGDSAMYLCASSLSAVSGAGELFFGEGSRLTVL.

This clone was detected only a few times. The chain combines TRBV9 with TRBJ1-3; D remains ambiguous. In germline, CDR1 is SGDLS, CDR2 YYNGEE. The CDR3 is made up of 15 amino acids. Between the trimmed V and J ends, which lost 0 bases and 0 bases, there was a span of 7 bases. The CDR3: CASSVDGSSGNTIYF. The CDR3 DNA reads as TGTGCCAGCAGCGTAGACGGGAGCTCTGGAAACACCATATATTTT.

V usage is TRBV4-3 and J usage is TRBJ1-2, with D perhaps TRBD1 (6 bases). The CDR3 contains 18 residues. Germline assignment: CDR1 LGHNA and CDR2 YSLEER. The V gene lost 3 bases and the J gene lost 2 bases, with 22 bases spanning the gap. CDR3 bases: TGCGCCAGCAGCCAGGGCCCCGTGGGGGGGCAGGGGAACTATGGCTACACCTTC. Translation gives CASSQGPVGGQGNYGYTF.

This clone appeared a single time. This chain uses TRBV9 with TRBJ1-6; 9 positions match TRBD1. V shed 4 bases, J shed 11 bases, and the junction held 13 bases outside the gene matches. Germline CDR1 reads SGDLS; CDR2 reads YYNGEE. This CDR3 comprises 16 residues. For the CDR3, the DNA is TGTGCCAGCAGCCCGGCCGGGACAGGGCTAAGAACACCCCTCCACTTT. Translated, it gives CASSPAGTGLRTPLHF.

The chain joins TRBV30 to TRBJ2-7; the D gene is possibly TRBD2 (5 bases). V lost 3 bases, J lost 0 bases, and 12 bases lay in between. The CDR3 covers 14 residues. Germline values: CDR1 GTSNPN, CDR2 SVGIG (reference sequence). CDR3 DNA: TGTGCCTGGAGCCAGGACTGGCTCTCCTACGAGCAGTACTTC. Encoded protein: CAWSQDWLSYEQYF.

The CDR3 spells CASSQDIQGVTGFYNSPLHF. The DNA of the CDR3 is TGCGCCAGCAGCCAAGATATCCAGGGGGTAACAGGGTTCTATAATTCACCCCTCCACTTT. The J gene is TRBJ1-6, the V gene TRBV4-1, with 7 bases fitting TRBD1. The CDR3 is 20 residues long. The V gene end was trimmed by 0 bases and the J gene end by 3 bases; junction bases not matched to a gene: 14. CDR1 MGHRA and CDR2 YSYEKL come from the germline V gene.

The CDR3, as DNA: TGTGCCAGCAGCTTAGAGCTAGCGGGAGGGCCTGGTGAGCAGTTCTTC. Residues: CASSLELAGGPGEQFF. The V call is TRBV7-2, the J call TRBJ2-1, with 12 bases identical to TRBD2. CDR3 length: 16 residues. Germline loops: CDR1 SGHTA, CDR2 FQGNSA. Trimming removed 1 base from V and 9 bases from J; junction bases left unmatched: 7.

This clone occurred a few times. The rearrangement links TRBV11-2 to TRBJ2-1; 7 positions agree with TRBD2. CDR1 and CDR2 (germline): SGHAT, FQNNGV. V was pared by 8 bases and J by 9 bases, with 10 bases of the junction left unmatched. The CDR3 is 13 residues long. The DNA for the CDR3 is TGTGCCAGCCGCGGACTGGGCGGGGGTGAGCAGTTCTTC. It codes for CASRGLGGGEQFF.

The rearrangement uses TRBV6-2 or TRBV6-3 and TRBJ1-4, with 9 positions matching TRBD1. Losses at the gene ends were 2 bases for V and 8 bases for J; bases not matched to a gene: 6. Germline V gene lookup returns CDR1 MNHEY and CDR2 SVGEGT. The CDR3 has 15 residues. CDR3 sequence (DNA): TGTGCCAGCAGTTACGGCGGGACAGGGAAGGAAAAACTGTTTTTT. Protein product: CASSYGGTGKEKLFF.

This chain links TRBV2 with TRBJ2-1; D perhaps matches TRBD2 (5 bases). CDR1 and CDR2 from the germline V gene are SNHLY and FYNNEI. The CDR3 is 11 amino acids. V was shortened by 6 bases and J by 12 bases, with 12 bases between the two germline ends. The CDR3 loop reads CASSTTGLQFF. CDR3 in DNA: TGTGCCAGCAGCACGACGGGATTGCAGTTCTTC.

The chain couples TRBV5-8 to TRBJ2-7; the D gene is possibly TRBD2 (7 bases). Germline V gene lookup returns CDR1 SGHTS and CDR2 YDEGEE. V shed 0 bases and J shed 6 bases, with 10 bases lying between them. This CDR3 has 13 amino acids. The CDR3 protein is CASSLVRGGEQYF. The CDR3 DNA reads TGTGCCAGCAGCTTGGTGAGGGGGGGCGAGCAGTACTTC.

V gene TRBV10-3 combines with J gene TRBJ2-1, with TRBD2 matching over 8 bases. Germline V gives CDR1 ENHRY, CDR2 SYGVKD. This CDR3 is built from 15 residues. Trimming took 6 bases from V and 5 from J; bases not matched to a gene: 9. The CDR3 nucleotides are TGTGCCATCAGACAGTCGGGAGGGTTTAACAATGAGCAGTTCTTC. Amino acid sequence: CAIRQSGGFNNEQFF.

The chain employs TRBV6-2 or TRBV6-3 and TRBJ2-1, with D possibly matching TRBD2 (5 bases). The V end was cut by 2 bases, the J end by 10 bases, with 9 bases between. This CDR3 has 12 amino acids. CDR1 is MNHEY, CDR2 SVGEGT, per germline. In DNA form, the CDR3 reads TGTGCCAGCAGTTACGGTCGAGGGGAGCAGTTCTTC. Its protein is CASSYGRGEQFF.